This entry describes one TCR beta chain. Antigen: not known. The data derive from a study of CD8 T cells in ankylosing spondylitis. Study-wide results and caveats: Reported data indicate significant enrichment of disease-linked clones within matched ankylosing spondylitis synovial fluid. Certain motif variants had earlier appeared in reactive arthritis synovial fluid and blood. A TCR beta motif of eight highly homologous variants appeared characteristic of ankylosing spondylitis blood.

The germline V gene has CDR1 SEHNR and CDR2 FQNEAQ (reference sequence). Deletions cut 10 bases from V and 4 bases from J, with 17 bases between. The CDR3 is 13 amino acids. By quantitative 5'-RACE with molecular barcodes, the TCR beta libraries were made. TCRdb independently ran MiXCR on the 5' RACE reads; one entry per CDR3 protein. This table holds about 240,000 distinct CDR3 sequences, roughly 8.6% found once. The sequence was collected from a male donor with ankylosing spondylitis or in good health (not recorded which). Sample: blood, either unsorted or a sorted T cell fraction (not recorded which). This chain joins TRBV7-9 and TRBJ2-7; unclear D gene. For the CDR3, the DNA is TGTGCCACTACTCTAGACTCGATTTACGAGCAGTACTTC. This codes for CATTLDSIYEQYF.